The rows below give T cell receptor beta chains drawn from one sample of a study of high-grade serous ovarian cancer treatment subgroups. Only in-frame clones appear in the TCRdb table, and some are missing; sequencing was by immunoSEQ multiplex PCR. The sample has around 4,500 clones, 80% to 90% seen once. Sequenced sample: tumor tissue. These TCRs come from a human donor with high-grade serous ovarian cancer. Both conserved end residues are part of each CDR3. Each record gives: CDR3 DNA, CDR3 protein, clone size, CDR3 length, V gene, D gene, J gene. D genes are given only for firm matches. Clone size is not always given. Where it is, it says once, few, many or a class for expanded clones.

CDR3nt: TGTGCCTGGAGTCCGAGACAGGGTATAGGATACGAGCAGTACTTC
CDR3aa: CAWSPRQGIGYEQYF
abundance: .
len: 15
v_gene: TRBV30
d_gene: TRBD1
j_gene: TRBJ2-7

CDR3nt: TGTGCCAGCAGCTTGAAGACTAGCGGGGGGGCATTCCCCCTCGAGCAGTACTTC
CDR3aa: CASSLKTSGGAFPLEQYF
abundance: .
len: 18
v_gene: TRBV7-2
d_gene: TRBD2
j_gene: TRBJ2-7

CDR3nt: TGTGCCAGCACCTCGGGAGATCCTTCTGAGCAGTACTTC
CDR3aa: CASTSGDPSEQYF
abundance: few
len: 13
v_gene: TRBV5-4
d_gene: .
j_gene: TRBJ2-7

CDR3nt: TGTGCCAGCAGCTTGGCAGGGGATCAGCCCCAGCATTTT
CDR3aa: CASSLAGDQPQHF
abundance: .
len: 13
v_gene: TRBV5-5
d_gene: .
j_gene: TRBJ1-5

CDR3nt: TGTGCCAGCAGTGAATTCGGTCTCAGCCAGCAGTTCTTC
CDR3aa: CASSEFGLSQQFF
abundance: .
len: 13
v_gene: TRBV6-1
d_gene: .
j_gene: TRBJ2-1

CDR3nt: TGTGCCAGCAGCCCCGACAGGGCAGCTAACTATGGCTACACCTTC
CDR3aa: CASSPDRAANYGYTF
abundance: .
len: 15
v_gene: TRBV11-2
d_gene: TRBD1
j_gene: TRBJ1-2

CDR3nt: TGTGCCAGCAGTGCGGTAGCGGGGGGCCCAGATACGCAGTATTTT
CDR3aa: CASSAVAGGPDTQYF
abundance: .
len: 15
v_gene: TRBV6-4
d_gene: TRBD2
j_gene: TRBJ2-3

CDR3nt: TGCGCCAGCAGCCCGAGGGGACAGGGGGCTCGGACTGAAGCTTTCTTT
CDR3aa: CASSPRGQGARTEAFF
abundance: once
len: 16
v_gene: TRBV5-1
d_gene: TRBD1
j_gene: TRBJ1-1

CDR3nt: TGCGCCAGCAGCTTGTTCCTTCCCCCCGACAATGAGCAGTTCTTC
CDR3aa: CASSLFLPPDNEQFF
abundance: .
len: 15
v_gene: TRBV5-1
d_gene: .
j_gene: TRBJ2-1

CDR3nt: TGTGCCAGCAGTTTTTCCGCGTACAATGAGCAGTTCTTC
CDR3aa: CASSFSAYNEQFF
abundance: .
len: 13
v_gene: TRBV28
d_gene: .
j_gene: TRBJ2-1

CDR3nt: TGTGCCAGCAGTGTGGACAGGGGAGTGAGAGGCGAGCAGTACTTC
CDR3aa: CASSVDRGVRGEQYF
abundance: .
len: 15
v_gene: TRBV2
d_gene: TRBD1
j_gene: TRBJ2-7

CDR3nt: TGTGCCAGCAGCACCCCGGGGACTAGCGGTTACAATGAGCAGTTCTTC
CDR3aa: CASSTPGTSGYNEQFF
abundance: .
len: 16
v_gene: TRBV11-2
d_gene: TRBD2
j_gene: TRBJ2-1

CDR3nt: TGTGCCAGCAGCTTAGAAGGGACTTTTGGTGAGCAGTTCTTC
CDR3aa: CASSLEGTFGEQFF
abundance: .
len: 14
v_gene: TRBV11-2
d_gene: .
j_gene: TRBJ2-1

CDR3nt: TGTGCCAGCAGCCAAGAACAGGGAGCCAACTATGGCTACACCTTC
CDR3aa: CASSQEQGANYGYTF
abundance: once
len: 15
v_gene: TRBV14
d_gene: .
j_gene: TRBJ1-2

CDR3nt: TGCGCCAGCAGCCAAGATCTCGGGCAGGCAAATCAGCCCCAGCATTTT
CDR3aa: CASSQDLGQANQPQHF
abundance: .
len: 16
v_gene: TRBV4-3
d_gene: .
j_gene: TRBJ1-5

CDR3nt: TGTGCCAGCAGTTTTTCTCCGGGACAGGGGGCAAGGTACGAGCAGTACTTC
CDR3aa: CASSFSPGQGARYEQYF
abundance: .
len: 17
v_gene: TRBV28
d_gene: TRBD1
j_gene: TRBJ2-7

CDR3nt: TGTGCCAGCAGCCTTAACAGGGAAGGAGATACGCAGTATTTT
CDR3aa: CASSLNREGDTQYF
abundance: .
len: 14
v_gene: TRBV5-4
d_gene: .
j_gene: TRBJ2-3

CDR3nt: TGTGCCAGCAGCCCATTAGCGGGGGGGTTAAACAATGAGCAGTTCTTC
CDR3aa: CASSPLAGGLNNEQFF
abundance: .
len: 16
v_gene: TRBV7-8
d_gene: TRBD2
j_gene: TRBJ2-1

CDR3nt: TGCAGCGCCGGGACAGGGGGTGAAGCTTTCTTT
CDR3aa: CSAGTGGEAFF
abundance: .
len: 11
v_gene: TRBV29-1
d_gene: TRBD1
j_gene: TRBJ1-1

CDR3nt: TGTGCCAGCAGCAAAGCAGAAGATGGCGATCAGCCCCAGCATTTT
CDR3aa: CASSKAEDGDQPQHF
abundance: .
len: 15
v_gene: TRBV21-1
d_gene: .
j_gene: TRBJ1-5

CDR3nt: TGTGCCAGCAGAGAACAGGGGGGAGAGACCCAGTACTTC
CDR3aa: CASREQGGETQYF
abundance: .
len: 13
v_gene: TRBV14
d_gene: TRBD1
j_gene: TRBJ2-5

CDR3nt: TGTGCCACAGGGGACGTAAATCAGCCCCAGCATTTT
CDR3aa: CATGDVNQPQHF
abundance: .
len: 12
v_gene: TRBV6-1
d_gene: .
j_gene: TRBJ1-5

CDR3nt: TGTGCCAGCAGTTACTCGGGTCCCCAGCATTTT
CDR3aa: CASSYSGPQHF
abundance: .
len: 11
v_gene: TRBV6-6
d_gene: .
j_gene: TRBJ1-5

CDR3nt: TGTGCCTGGGGGACAGGGTTCGATCAGCCCCAGCATTTT
CDR3aa: CAWGTGFDQPQHF
abundance: .
len: 13
v_gene: TRBV30
d_gene: TRBD1
j_gene: TRBJ1-5

CDR3nt: TGCGCCAGCAGCTGGGGACAGGGAGGAGACACCGGGGAGCTGTTTTTT
CDR3aa: CASSWGQGGDTGELFF
abundance: .
len: 16
v_gene: TRBV5-1
d_gene: TRBD1
j_gene: TRBJ2-2

CDR3nt: TGTGCCAGCAGCCTAACTGATAACTATGGCTACACCTTC
CDR3aa: CASSLTDNYGYTF
abundance: .
len: 13
v_gene: TRBV6-6
d_gene: .
j_gene: TRBJ1-2

CDR3nt: TGTGCCAGCAGTTCCGTTAAGGGTCAGCCCCAGCATTTT
CDR3aa: CASSSVKGQPQHF
abundance: .
len: 13
v_gene: TRBV6-5
d_gene: .
j_gene: TRBJ1-5

CDR3nt: TGTGCCAGTAGTACCATGACTAGCGGGGGACCCTACGAGCAGTACTTC
CDR3aa: CASSTMTSGGPYEQYF
abundance: .
len: 16
v_gene: TRBV19
d_gene: TRBD2
j_gene: TRBJ2-7

CDR3nt: TGTGCCAGCAGCTTAGGGGGAACCGGGGAGCTGTTTTTT
CDR3aa: CASSLGGTGELFF
abundance: .
len: 13
v_gene: TRBV7-9
d_gene: .
j_gene: TRBJ2-2

CDR3nt: TGTGCCAGCAGTCTTACCGGGACAACGATCGGTGGCTACACCTTC
CDR3aa: CASSLTGTTIGGYTF
abundance: .
len: 15
v_gene: TRBV28
d_gene: .
j_gene: TRBJ1-2

CDR3nt: TGTGCCAGCAGCGCAGGGACAGGGCCCTATAATTCACCCCTCCACTTT
CDR3aa: CASSAGTGPYNSPLHF
abundance: few
len: 16
v_gene: TRBV9
d_gene: TRBD1
j_gene: TRBJ1-6

CDR3nt: TGTGCCAGCAGCTCGCCGGGCCTCTACGAGCAGTACTTC
CDR3aa: CASSSPGLYEQYF
abundance: .
len: 13
v_gene: TRBV7-9
d_gene: .
j_gene: TRBJ2-7

CDR3nt: TGTGCCAGCAGTACGGACGGTTACGAGCAGTACTTC
CDR3aa: CASSTDGYEQYF
abundance: few
len: 12
v_gene: TRBV2
d_gene: .
j_gene: TRBJ2-7

CDR3nt: TGTGCCAGCTCACCTCGCGACAGCTACGAGCAGTACTTC
CDR3aa: CASSPRDSYEQYF
abundance: .
len: 13
v_gene: TRBV18
d_gene: .
j_gene: TRBJ2-7

CDR3nt: TGTGCCAGCAGCCCAGGGACAGGGTTTGATGAAAAACTGTTTTTT
CDR3aa: CASSPGTGFDEKLFF
abundance: .
len: 15
v_gene: TRBV9
d_gene: TRBD1
j_gene: TRBJ1-4

CDR3nt: TGTGCCACGGTTGGGGAAGGATCACCCCTCCACTTT
CDR3aa: CATVGEGSPLHF
abundance: few
len: 12
v_gene: TRBV6-1
d_gene: .
j_gene: TRBJ1-6

CDR3nt: TGTGCCAGCAGCCAAACATGGGGCTCGAACTATGGCTACACCTTC
CDR3aa: CASSQTWGSNYGYTF
abundance: .
len: 15
v_gene: TRBV14
d_gene: .
j_gene: TRBJ1-2

CDR3nt: TGTGCCAGCATGTCTTATAATGAAAAACTGTTTTTT
CDR3aa: CASMSYNEKLFF
abundance: .
len: 12
v_gene: TRBV25-1
d_gene: .
j_gene: TRBJ1-4

CDR3nt: TGTGCCAGCAGTTATGGCCAACTTTCCTACGAGCAGTACTTC
CDR3aa: CASSYGQLSYEQYF
abundance: .
len: 14
v_gene: TRBV6-5
d_gene: .
j_gene: TRBJ2-7

CDR3nt: TGTGCCAGCAGCGGAGGTGGGGCTGAGCAGTTCTTC
CDR3aa: CASSGGGAEQFF
abundance: .
len: 12
v_gene: TRBV7-2
d_gene: .
j_gene: TRBJ2-1

CDR3nt: TGTGCCAGTGGCCAGGCACACACAGATACGCAGTATTTT
CDR3aa: CASGQAHTDTQYF
abundance: .
len: 13
v_gene: TRBV19
d_gene: .
j_gene: TRBJ2-3

CDR3nt: TGTGCCAGCAGCTTGCTTAGCGGGGCGGGGGAGACCCAGTACTTC
CDR3aa: CASSLLSGAGETQYF
abundance: .
len: 15
v_gene: TRBV5-6
d_gene: TRBD2
j_gene: TRBJ2-5

CDR3nt: TGTGCCAGCACCCCAGGGAGCACCGGGGAGCTGTTTTTT
CDR3aa: CASTPGSTGELFF
abundance: .
len: 13
v_gene: TRBV6-6
d_gene: .
j_gene: TRBJ2-2

CDR3nt: TGTGCCAGCAGCTGGGAGGGGGTGGACGGCTACACCTTC
CDR3aa: CASSWEGVDGYTF
abundance: .
len: 13
v_gene: TRBV5-6
d_gene: .
j_gene: TRBJ1-2

CDR3nt: TGTGCCAGCAGTGCGGATAAGTACGAGCAGTACTTC
CDR3aa: CASSADKYEQYF
abundance: .
len: 12
v_gene: TRBV6-5
d_gene: .
j_gene: TRBJ2-7

CDR3nt: TGTGCCAGCAGTAGGGGGGCACCCCCATTCTCTGGGGCCAACGTCCTGACTTTC
CDR3aa: CASSRGAPPFSGANVLTF
abundance: .
len: 18
v_gene: TRBV5-5
d_gene: .
j_gene: TRBJ2-6

CDR3nt: TGTGCCAGCAGCTATCCGAGCCCCGAGGGAGATACGCAGTATTTT
CDR3aa: CASSYPSPEGDTQYF
abundance: .
len: 15
v_gene: TRBV5-8
d_gene: .
j_gene: TRBJ2-3

CDR3nt: TGTGCCAGCAGTGATTTTCTACTAGCGGGGGGCCCGATTAACTCGGGGAGCACAGATACGCAGTATTTT
CDR3aa: CASSDFLLAGGPINSGSTDTQYF
abundance: .
len: 23
v_gene: TRBV2
d_gene: TRBD2
j_gene: TRBJ2-3

CDR3nt: TGTGCCACGGGGCCGGGCAATCAGCCCCAGCATTTT
CDR3aa: CATGPGNQPQHF
abundance: .
len: 12
v_gene: TRBV6-1
d_gene: .
j_gene: TRBJ1-5

CDR3nt: TGTGCCACCAGCAGCCGGACTAGCGGGGGGACCGGGGAGCTGTTTTTT
CDR3aa: CATSSRTSGGTGELFF
abundance: .
len: 16
v_gene: TRBV15
d_gene: TRBD2
j_gene: TRBJ2-2

CDR3nt: TGTGCCAGCAGACCAAGAATCTGGAGCTCCTACAATGAGCAGTTCTTC
CDR3aa: CASRPRIWSSYNEQFF
abundance: .
len: 16
v_gene: TRBV6-6
d_gene: .
j_gene: TRBJ2-1

CDR3nt: TGTGCCAGCAGCCTCGGCAGATCCTACGAGCAGTACTTC
CDR3aa: CASSLGRSYEQYF
abundance: .
len: 13
v_gene: TRBV7-6
d_gene: .
j_gene: TRBJ2-7

CDR3nt: TGTGCCAGCAGCCAGGATGGGTTCGGATCGCGAAATTCACCCCTCCACTTT
CDR3aa: CASSQDGFGSRNSPLHF
abundance: few
len: 17
v_gene: TRBV7-3
d_gene: .
j_gene: TRBJ1-6

CDR3nt: TGCGCCAGCAGCTTGGTCGCCAGGGGACGTGAGACCCAGTACTTC
CDR3aa: CASSLVARGRETQYF
abundance: .
len: 15
v_gene: TRBV5-1
d_gene: .
j_gene: TRBJ2-5